A selection of T cell receptor beta chains follows, all from one sample in a study of shared clonotypes between healthy human individuals. The assay was immunoSEQ multiplex PCR, and TCRdb's table has in-frame clones only and misses some. In the table there are over 700,000 clones, 72% of which are singletons. The sequenced material came from memory CD4+ T cells sorted from blood. Receptors were obtained from a woman younger than 45 in good health. CDR3s include the opening cysteine and the closing phenylalanine or tryptophan. A D gene is named only where the DNA matches it firmly. Clone sizes are given selectively: once, few, many, or a class where the clone is expanded.

abundance	v_gene	j_gene	d_gene	CDR3nt	CDR3aa
-	TRBV28	TRBJ2-6	-	TGTGCCAGCAGTTTAAGGGGGGGCGCTGGGGCCAACGTCCTGACTTTC	CASSLRGGAGANVLTF
few	TRBV15	TRBJ2-4	TRBD2	TGTGCCACCAGCAGAGAACCCCTGACTAGCGACTTAGCCAAAAACATTCAGTACTTC	CATSREPLTSDLAKNIQYF
few	TRBV28	TRBJ1-2	-	TGTGCCAGCAGTCAAACAGGGAATGCTAACTATGGCTACACCTTC	CASSQTGNANYGYTF
-	TRBV7-2	TRBJ2-4	-	TGTGCCAGCAGCTTTCAGGATAGGGGTTTCTCAAACATTCAGTACTTC	CASSFQDRGFSNIQYF
-	TRBV15	TRBJ1-4	TRBD1	TGTGCCACCAGCAGAGACTCCGGGACAGCTAATGAAAAACTGTTTTTT	CATSRDSGTANEKLFF
-	TRBV7-7	TRBJ1-2	TRBD1	TGTGCCAGCAGCCCCGGACAGGGCTATGGCTACACCTTC	CASSPGQGYGYTF
-	TRBV28	TRBJ1-1	-	TGTGCCAGCAGTTTATCCCCGGGCCAAAGACCCGGCACGACTTTCTTT	CASSLSPGQRPGTTFF
few	TRBV4-2	TRBJ1-3	-	TGTGCCAGCAGCCAAGATGTAGGGACGGGTGGAAACACCATATATTTT	CASSQDVGTGGNTIYF
few	TRBV5-8	TRBJ2-7	-	TGTGCCAGCAGCCCTTCCTACGAGCAGTACTTC	CASSPSYEQYF
-	TRBV6-5	TRBJ2-3	-	TGTGCCAGCGCGGACGGAGGCACAGATACGCAGTATTTT	CASADGGTDTQYF
-	TRBV11-2	TRBJ2-5	-	TGTGCCAGCAGCTCCCCGGTTAGCGTTCAAGAGACCCAGTACTTC	CASSSPVSVQETQYF
once	TRBV7-9	TRBJ1-1	-	TGTGCCAGCAGATTCTGGGGCGAGAATGAAGCTTTCTTT	CASRFWGENEAFF
-	TRBV2	TRBJ2-3	-	TGTGCCAGCAGTGAAGAGCGGACAGATACGCAGTATTTT	CASSEERTDTQYF
-	TRBV15	TRBJ2-2	-	TGTGCCACCAACCGGGGGTGGGGTGGGAAGAACACCGGGGAGCTGTTTTTT	CATNRGWGGKNTGELFF
-	TRBV29-1	TRBJ2-5	-	TGCAGCGTTGTAGGCGGACAAGAGACCCAGTACTTC	CSVVGGQETQYF
-	TRBV10-3	TRBJ2-2	-	TGTGCCATCAGTGAGTCGATCCAAAGCGAGACCGGGGAGCTGTTTTTT	CAISESIQSETGELFF
-	TRBV28	TRBJ2-7	-	TGTGCCAGCAGGGGAGAACCCTACGAGCAGTACTTC	CASRGEPYEQYF
-	TRBV6-6	TRBJ1-1	-	TGTGCCAGCAGTTACGGAAACAGGAACACTGAAGCTTTCTTT	CASSYGNRNTEAFF
once	TRBV9	TRBJ2-1	TRBD1	TGTGCCAGCAGCTTACATCACAGGGGAACCTACAATGAGCAGTTCTTC	CASSLHHRGTYNEQFF
-	TRBV4-2	TRBJ1-4	TRBD1	TGTGCCAGCAGCCAACAACAGGGGTTGGATGAAAAACTGTTTTTT	CASSQQQGLDEKLFF
-	TRBV11-2	TRBJ2-5	-	TGTGCCAGCAGCACACGGACAGTCCAAGAGACCCAGTACTTC	CASSTRTVQETQYF
-	TRBV4-1	TRBJ1-5	TRBD1	TGCGCCAGCAGCCAAGATATTACCGGGACAGGGAATCAGCCCCAGCATTTT	CASSQDITGTGNQPQHF
many	TRBV28	TRBJ2-5	TRBD2	TGTGCCAGCAGTTTAACTAGCGGGGGGCAAGAGACCCAGTACTTC	CASSLTSGGQETQYF
-	TRBV7-2	TRBJ2-7	TRBD1	TGTGCCAGCAGCTGGGGGACAGCCACCTACGAGCAGTACTTC	CASSWGTATYEQYF
-	TRBV5-4	TRBJ2-1	TRBD1	TGTGCCAGCAGCTTGGAGTCCGGGACAGGTATCAATGAGCAGTTCTTC	CASSLESGTGINEQFF
-	TRBV6-5	TRBJ2-7	-	TGTGCCAGCAGTTTCTTGGCGGGCTCCTACGAGCAGTACTTC	CASSFLAGSYEQYF
-	TRBV18	TRBJ1-1	-	TGTGCCAGCTCACCGACGGGAATGATGAACACTGAAGCTTTCTTT	CASSPTGMMNTEAFF
-	TRBV2	TRBJ2-7	-	TGTGCCAGCATTTGGGACCCTCTCTACGAGCAGTACTTC	CASIWDPLYEQYF
-	TRBV7-6	TRBJ2-3	-	TGTGCCAGCAGCCTCCAATCATGGGATACGCAGTATTTT	CASSLQSWDTQYF